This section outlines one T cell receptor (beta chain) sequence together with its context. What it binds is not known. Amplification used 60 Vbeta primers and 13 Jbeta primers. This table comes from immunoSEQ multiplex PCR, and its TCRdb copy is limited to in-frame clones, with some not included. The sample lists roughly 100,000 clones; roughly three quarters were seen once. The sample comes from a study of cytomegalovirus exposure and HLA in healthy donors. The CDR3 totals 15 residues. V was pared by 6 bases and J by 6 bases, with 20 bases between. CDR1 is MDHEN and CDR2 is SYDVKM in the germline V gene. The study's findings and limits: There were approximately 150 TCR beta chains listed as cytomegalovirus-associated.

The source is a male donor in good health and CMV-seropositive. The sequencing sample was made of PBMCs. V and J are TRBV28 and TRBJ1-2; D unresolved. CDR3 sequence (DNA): TGTGCCAGCAGCCCCCTCGGGAGACGTCACGATGGCTACACCTTC. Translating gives CASSPLGRRHDGYTF.